This record covers a single T cell receptor (beta chain). Amplification used 60 Vbeta primers and 13 Jbeta primers. The assay was immunoSEQ multiplex PCR, and TCRdb's table has in-frame clones only and misses some. The sample's table shows 130,000 to 150,000 clones. These data are taken from a study of cytomegalovirus exposure and HLA in healthy donors. Trimming stripped 4 bases from V and 7 bases from J, with 17 bases between. CDR1 and CDR2 (germline): SQVTM, ANQGSEA. The CDR3 spans 14 residues. Input material: PBMCs. This sequence joins TRBV29-1 and TRBJ2-1; D gene unclear. This sequence originates from a man aged 35 to 55 in good health and CMV-seronegative. The CDR3 loop reads CSVGAKDSVNEQFF. The CDR3 coding sequence is TGCAGCGTTGGGGCTAAGGATAGTGTAAATGAGCAGTTCTTC.